This T cell receptor beta chain was found in a study of metastatic and nonmetastatic thyroid tumors. The entire patient cohort was treatment-naive prior to thyroid surgery. V was trimmed by 6 bases and J by 4 bases, leaving 17 bases between them. The CDR3 contains 15 residues. Germline lookup yields CDR1 LNHDA and CDR2 SQIVND (reference sequence). TCRdb redid the clone calls on the PCR reads using MiXCR. This table holds 8,000 to 10,000 clones, around 20% found once. This clone was seen more than once but under ten times. This sequence originates from a female donor with papillary thyroid cancer or a benign thyroid nodule (not recorded which). Some clones in this sample may be carry-over from other donors' samples. Sequences were obtained from adjacent normal tissue. The chain recombines TRBV19 with TRBJ2-3, with D perhaps assigned TRBD1 or TRBD2 (7 bases each). DNA of the CDR3: TGTGCCAGTAGAGAGACAGGGAGGGAGGCAGATACGCAGTATTTT. Amino acids: CASRETGREADTQYF.